Here is one TCR beta chain with its context. Its specificity is not known. The data are from a study of T-cell memory formation after mild COVID-19. TCRdb analysed the 5' RACE reads with MiXCR anew, one entry per CDR3 protein. This table holds 350,000 to 500,000 distinct CDR3 sequences, about a sixth found once. Broader study findings: The CD4+ clones that contracted clustered mainly within CM and EM, and the CD8+ clones concentrated in EMRA.

Material for sequencing was PBMCs or a T cell subset sorted from them (not recorded which). The clonotype originates from a man aged 18 to 29 who had mild COVID-19 (a few samples of this study predate the infection). Cell type and time point are not known.

CDR3 sequence reads: CASSIGSGGFTEAFF. The CDR3 region has the DNA TGTGCCAGTAGTATAGGCTCAGGGGGCTTCACTGAAGCTTTCTTT. The J gene is TRBJ1-1, the V gene TRBV19, with TRBD1 identical over 8 bases. Germline CDR1 is LNHDA and CDR2 is SQIVND (reference sequence). This CDR3 is built from 15 residues. V dropped 1 base and J dropped 4; count of bases not matched to a gene: 5.